These 27 T cell receptor beta chains came from one sample sequenced in a study of shared clonotypes between healthy human individuals. TCRdb's copy holds only in-frame clones and misses some; the assay was immunoSEQ multiplex PCR. Altogether 2 million to 2.5 million clones are present, around 90% being singletons, with the ten largest covering about 0.41%. The sequenced material came from naive CD4+ T cells from PBMCs. Specified subset: CD45RA+ positively selected. The receptors were gathered from a man younger than 35 in good health. Some clones in this sample may be carry-over from other donors' samples.

Only one count was recorded for this clone. The V gene is TRBV10-2, the J gene TRBJ2-7; D may match TRBD1 or TRBD2 (5 bases each). The ends were cut back, 6 bases at V and 1 base at J, with 10 bases in the middle. The CDR3 runs to 13 residues. Germline CDR1 WSHSY, CDR2 SAAADI. CDR3 in amino acids: CASSEGPSYEQYF. The CDR3 nucleotides read TGCGCCAGCAGCGAGGGACCTTCCTACGAGCAGTACTTC.

This sequence joins TRBV28 and TRBJ2-7, with 8 bases lining up with TRBD1. V was clipped by 6 bases and J by 3 bases; unmatched bases: 1. The CDR3 is 12 amino acids. The germline V gene encodes CDR1 MDHEN and CDR2 SYDVKM. Here the CDR3 reads CASRDRVYEQYF. As DNA, the CDR3 is TGTGCCAGCAGGGACAGGGTCTACGAGCAGTACTTC.

This chain connects TRBV27 to TRBJ1-4; 7 nucleotides match TRBD1. The CDR3 contains 15 residues. The V and J ends lost 5 bases and 7 bases, in that order; junction bases with no gene match: 10. The V gene's germline CDR1 is MNHEY and CDR2 SMNVEV (reference sequence). CDR3 nucleotide sequence: TGTGCCAGCAGTCCACTGACAGGGCCGTCTGAAAAACTGTTTTTT. Amino acids: CASSPLTGPSEKLFF.

The chain joins TRBV10-3 to TRBJ2-7, with TRBD2 as a possible D gene (6 bases). V dropped 0 bases and J dropped 3 bases, with 6 bases sitting between them. Per germline, CDR1 ENHRY and CDR2 SYGVKD. There are 13 residues in the CDR3. The CDR3 region is CAISESGGYEQYF. DNA for the CDR3: TGTGCCATCAGTGAGTCCGGGGGCTACGAGCAGTACTTC.

This CDR3 is CASSLLAEPPRNEQYF. CDR3 nucleotides: TGCGCCAGCAGCCTCTTAGCAGAGCCTCCGAGGAACGAGCAGTACTTC. The chain carries TRBV4-1 and TRBJ2-7; D not resolved. Germline V gives CDR1 MGHRA, CDR2 YSYEKL. The CDR3 has 16 residues. Trimming pared 4 bases from V and 5 bases from J, leaving 21 bases between.

The rearrangement links TRBV7-3 to TRBJ2-3, with D possibly being TRBD2 (5 bases). The V gene lost 5 bases and the J gene lost 9 bases, with 15 bases spanning the gap. This CDR3 has 13 residues. Germline lookup yields CDR1 SGHTA and CDR2 FQGTGA. The CDR3 region has the DNA TGTGCCAGCAGCGACCGACGGCGGGCCACGCAGTATTTT. Its protein product is CASSDRRRATQYF. Full variable domain (rest looked up from reference TRBV7-3 and TRBJ2-3): GAGVSQTPSNKVTEKGKYVELRCDPISGHTALYWYRQSLGQGPEFLIYFQGTGAADDSGLPNDRFFAVRPEGSVSTLKIQRTERGDSAVYLCASSDRRRATQYFGPGTRLTVL.

This clone was seen a handful of times. The rearrangement links TRBV29-1 to TRBJ1-1; 7 positions agree with TRBD1. This CDR3 region has 13 residues. Per germline, CDR1 SQVTM and CDR2 ANQGSEA. V lost 7 bases, J lost 1 base, and 6 bases stayed unmatched. The CDR3 coding sequence is TGCAGCGCGGAGGGGGCTTCGAACACTGAAGCTTTCTTT. This encodes CSAEGASNTEAFF.

The rearrangement uses TRBV4-1 and TRBJ2-7, with 9 bases lining up with TRBD1. The CDR3 length is 15 residues. Germline assignment: CDR1 MGHRA and CDR2 YSYEKL. J gave up 2 bases and V 4 bases, and 6 bases lay outside the gene matches. CDR3: CASSPGTGMPYEQYF. CDR3 in DNA: TGCGCCAGCAGCCCTGGGACAGGGATGCCCTACGAGCAGTACTTC.

The rearrangement joins TRBV7-3 to TRBJ1-1; 7 nucleotides match TRBD1. The CDR3 sequence is 15 residues long. Germline CDR1 is SGHTA and CDR2 is FQGTGA. V shed 5 bases, J shed 1 base, and the junction held 7 bases outside the gene matches. CDR3 residues: CASSADRVGNTEAFF. For the CDR3, the DNA is TGTGCCAGCAGCGCCGACAGGGTCGGGAACACTGAAGCTTTCTTT.

The V call is TRBV28, the J call TRBJ2-5, with D possibly matching TRBD1 (7 bases). The germline V and J ends were trimmed by 10 bases and 2 bases, with 14 bases remaining between them. In germline, CDR1 is MDHEN, CDR2 SYDVKM. The CDR3 length is 13 residues. CDR3 sequence: CATIQGTQETQYF. The CDR3 nucleotides are TGTGCCACCATACAGGGGACTCAAGAGACCCAGTACTTC.

The gene calls are TRBV2 and TRBJ2-7; 7 bases are shared with TRBD1. This CDR3 has 13 residues. V dropped 4 bases and J dropped 3; count of bases not matched to a gene: 3. CDR1 and CDR2 from the germline V gene are SNHLY and FYNNEI. CDR3 amino acids: CASSAQGSYEQYF. In DNA, the CDR3 is TGTGCCAGCAGTGCACAGGGGAGCTACGAGCAGTACTTC.

The V and J genes are TRBV5-1 and TRBJ2-2; maybe TRBD2 (5 bases). Germline lookup yields CDR1 SGHRS and CDR2 YFSETQ. There are 14 residues in the CDR3. The V gene lost 2 bases and the J gene lost 6 bases, with 11 bases spanning the gap. This CDR3 reads CASSFSDGAGELFF. In DNA form, the CDR3 reads TGCGCCAGCAGCTTTTCGGACGGGGCCGGGGAGCTGTTTTTT.

V usage is TRBV4-1 and J usage is TRBJ1-1; D may be TRBD1 (6 bases). The germline V and J ends were trimmed by 3 bases and 1 base, with 12 bases remaining between them. The CDR3 has 15 residues. CDR1 and CDR2 from the germline V gene are MGHRA and YSYEKL. The DNA for the CDR3 is TGCGCCAGCAGCCAGGTGGGACACCCGAACACTGAAGCTTTCTTT. Translated, it gives CASSQVGHPNTEAFF.

The rearrangement joins TRBV25-1 to TRBJ1-2, with no clear D. The CDR3 is made up of 12 amino acids. Germline CDR1 reads MGHDK; CDR2 reads SYGVNS. Trimming removed 6 bases at V and 4 bases at J, with 9 bases between. CDR3 DNA: TGTGCCAGCAGCGCGGACGGCTATGGCTACACCTTC. It codes for CASSADGYGYTF.

The chain combines TRBV6-6 with TRBJ1-3; D not certain. CDR1 is MNHNY and CDR2 is SVGAGI in the germline V gene (reference sequence). V lost 2 bases to trimming and J lost 3 bases, with 11 bases between them. CDR3 length equals 15 residues. The CDR3 protein is CASSYGASGGNTIYF. The CDR3, as DNA: TGTGCCAGCAGTTACGGAGCCTCGGGTGGAAACACCATATATTTT.

This clone was seen once. CDR3 loop: CASSLESTGRGYGYTF. The CDR3 DNA reads TGCGCCAGCAGCTTGGAGAGTACCGGCAGGGGCTATGGCTACACCTTC. The chain employs TRBV5-1 and TRBJ1-2, with D possibly matching TRBD1 (6 bases). CDR3 length equals 16 residues. The germline V gene encodes CDR1 SGHRS and CDR2 YFSETQ. The V end was cut by 0 bases, the J end by 4 bases, with 16 bases between.

The chain combines TRBV27 with TRBJ1-4; D is ambiguous. CDR1 MNHEY and CDR2 SMNVEV come from the germline V gene (reference sequence). V was pared by 4 bases and J by 1 base, with 10 bases between. The length of the CDR3 is 15 residues. The CDR3 DNA reads as TGTGCCAGCAGTTCTGGGTGGGGAACTAATGAAAAACTGTTTTTT. Translated, it gives CASSSGWGTNEKLFF.

The chain employs TRBV28 and TRBJ2-5, with a tentative D call TRBD1 (5 bases). The CDR3 length is 15 residues. Germline loops: CDR1 MDHEN, CDR2 SYDVKM. V was trimmed by 1 base and J by 5 bases, leaving 14 bases between them. CDR3 region: CASSLSSRGRETQYF. In nucleotides, the CDR3 is TGTGCCAGCAGTTTATCATCTAGGGGAAGGGAGACCCAGTACTTC. The full variable domain, its missing parts supplied by reference TRBV28 and TRBJ2-5, is DVKVTQSSRYLVKRTGEKVFLECVQDMDHENMFWYRQDPGLGLRLIYFSYDVKMKEKGDIPEGYSVSREKKERFSLILESASTNQTSMYLCASSLSSRGRETQYFGPGTRLLVL.

This rearrangement joins TRBV6-6 to TRBJ2-5; D remains ambiguous. The CDR3 length is 14 residues. The germline V and J ends were trimmed by 0 bases and 4 bases, with 9 bases remaining between them. In germline, CDR1 is MNHNY, CDR2 SVGAGI (reference sequence). The CDR3 here is CASSYSGMGETQYF. CDR3 sequence (DNA): TGTGCCAGCAGTTACTCGGGGATGGGAGAGACCCAGTACTTC.

This clone has a handful of counts. The chain combines TRBV11-3 with TRBJ2-5; tentatively, D is TRBD1 (6 bases). This CDR3 is built from 14 residues. Germline CDR1 reads SGHNT; CDR2 reads YENEEA. V lost 0 bases and J lost 5, with 10 bases in between. The CDR3 sequence: CASSLDGGSETQYF. As DNA, the CDR3 is TGTGCCAGCAGCTTAGATGGGGGCTCGGAGACCCAGTACTTC. Supplemented by reference TRBV11-3 and TRBJ2-5, the full variable domain reads EAGVVQSPRYKIIEKKQPVAFWCNPISGHNTLYWYLQNLGQGPELLIRYENEEAVDDSQLPKDRFSAERLKGVDSTLKIQPAELGDSAVYLCASSLDGGSETQYFGPGTRLLVL.

Regarding this clone: Other DNA sequences in this sample translate to the same CDR3. The gene calls are TRBV5-1 and TRBJ2-7, with 12 bases aligning to TRBD2. The CDR3 runs to 15 residues. CDR1 and CDR2 from the germline V gene are SGHRS and YFSETQ. V was pared by 3 bases and J by 5 bases, with 6 bases of the junction left unmatched. The CDR3 DNA sequence: TGCGCCAGCAGCTCTCGACTAGCGGGAGTCCACGAGCAGTACTTC. Amino acid sequence: CASSSRLAGVHEQYF.

This chain links TRBV2 with TRBJ2-1, with 8 bases matching TRBD2. The trim removed 4 bases at V and 9 bases at J, leaving 8 bases unmatched. The CDR3 extends over 14 amino acids. Germline V gives CDR1 SNHLY, CDR2 FYNNEI. CDR3: CASSVAGLPVEQFF. The CDR3 DNA reads as TGTGCCAGCAGTGTAGCGGGACTGCCTGTTGAGCAGTTCTTC.

The chain couples TRBV2 to TRBJ1-3; D not certain. Germline values: CDR1 SNHLY, CDR2 FYNNEI. Deletions cut 3 bases from V and 9 bases from J, with 15 bases between. The CDR3 contains 14 residues. CDR3 coding DNA: TGTGCCAGCAGTGACGTCAGGATCCCCGGCACCATATATTTT. Encoded protein: CASSDVRIPGTIYF.

V and J are TRBV5-4 and TRBJ2-2, with D maybe TRBD2 (5 bases). CDR1 and CDR2 from the germline V gene are SGHNT and YYREEE (reference sequence). The V end lost 4 bases, the J end lost 4 bases, and 17 bases lay between the germline ends. The CDR3 runs 16 residues. The CDR3 protein is CASSPAPGWSTGELFF. As DNA, the CDR3 is TGTGCCAGCAGCCCTGCGCCGGGATGGTCCACCGGGGAGCTGTTTTTT.

The chain uses TRBV29-1 and TRBJ1-1; the D gene is possibly TRBD1 (5 bases). The germline CDR1 and CDR2 sequences are SQVTM and ANQGSEA. The CDR3 extends over 13 amino acids. Trimming removed 8 bases at V and 3 bases at J, with 16 bases between. In nucleotides, the CDR3 is TGCAGCACTGAGGACACGGCCGACACTGAAGCTTTCTTT. Its translation is CSTEDTADTEAFF.

V is TRBV5-5 and J is TRBJ2-5, with 13 bases fitting TRBD2. With V trimmed by 4 bases and J by 4 bases, 10 bases remained unmatched. The CDR3 loop spans 17 amino acids. Germline CDR1 reads SGHKS; CDR2 reads YYEKEE (reference sequence). CDR3 residues: CASSQNPGLAGVETQYF. The CDR3 region has the DNA TGTGCCAGCAGCCAGAACCCCGGACTAGCGGGAGTAGAGACCCAGTACTTC.

The chain joins TRBV6-1 to TRBJ1-1; 7 nucleotides line up with TRBD1. Germline V gene data show CDR1 as MNHNS and CDR2 as SASEGT. The junction had 19 bases not matched to a gene; V was cut back by 0 bases and J by 6 bases. The CDR3 is 19 residues long. CDR3 amino acids: CASSEAVQGLTLPFPEAFF. Written as DNA, the CDR3 is TGTGCCAGCAGTGAAGCTGTACAGGGGTTAACCCTCCCATTCCCTGAAGCTTTCTTT.